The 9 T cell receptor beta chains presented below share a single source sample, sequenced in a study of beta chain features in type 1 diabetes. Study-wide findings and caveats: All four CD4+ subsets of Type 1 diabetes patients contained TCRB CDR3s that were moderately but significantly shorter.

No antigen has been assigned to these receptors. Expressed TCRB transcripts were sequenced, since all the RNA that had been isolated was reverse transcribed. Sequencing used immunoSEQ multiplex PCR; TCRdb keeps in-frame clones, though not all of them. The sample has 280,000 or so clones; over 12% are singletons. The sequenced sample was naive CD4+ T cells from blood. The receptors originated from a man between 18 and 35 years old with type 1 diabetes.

Written as DNA, the CDR3 is TGTGCCATCGTAAGACTAGCGGGAGGGAGGGAGCAGTACTTC. This gives the protein CAIVRLAGGREQYF. The chain has TRBV5-6 and TRBJ2-7; TRBD2 aligns across 14 bases. V lost 9 bases to trimming and J lost 7 bases; unmatched junction nucleotides: 9. Germline lookup yields CDR1 SGHDT and CDR2 YYEEEE. The CDR3 sequence is 14 residues long.

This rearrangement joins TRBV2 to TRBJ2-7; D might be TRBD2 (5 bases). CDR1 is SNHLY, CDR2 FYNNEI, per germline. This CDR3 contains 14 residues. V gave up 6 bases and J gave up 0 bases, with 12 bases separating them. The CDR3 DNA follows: TGTGCCAGCAGGAAGGACGGGAACTCCTACGAGCAGTACTTC. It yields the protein CASRKDGNSYEQYF.

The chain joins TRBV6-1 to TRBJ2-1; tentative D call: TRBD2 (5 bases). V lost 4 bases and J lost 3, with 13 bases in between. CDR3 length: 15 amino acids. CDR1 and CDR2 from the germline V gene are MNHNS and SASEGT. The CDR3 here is CASSVSSRRYNEQFF. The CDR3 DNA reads TGTGCCAGCAGTGTGTCTAGCAGGCGCTACAATGAGCAGTTCTTC.

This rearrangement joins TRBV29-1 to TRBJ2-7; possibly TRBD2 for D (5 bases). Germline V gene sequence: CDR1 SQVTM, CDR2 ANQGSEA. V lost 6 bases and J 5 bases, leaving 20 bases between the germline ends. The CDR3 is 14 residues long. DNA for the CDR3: TGCAGCGTCCTGGGGAGACTTTCCTTTAACGAGCAGTACTTC. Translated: CSVLGRLSFNEQYF.

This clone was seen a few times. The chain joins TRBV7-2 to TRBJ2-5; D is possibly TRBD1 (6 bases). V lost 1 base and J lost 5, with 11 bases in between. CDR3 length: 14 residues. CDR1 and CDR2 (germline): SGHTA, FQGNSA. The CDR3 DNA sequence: TGTGCCAGCAGCTTAGGCGGTCAGGGGGAGACCCAGTACTTC. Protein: CASSLGGQGETQYF.

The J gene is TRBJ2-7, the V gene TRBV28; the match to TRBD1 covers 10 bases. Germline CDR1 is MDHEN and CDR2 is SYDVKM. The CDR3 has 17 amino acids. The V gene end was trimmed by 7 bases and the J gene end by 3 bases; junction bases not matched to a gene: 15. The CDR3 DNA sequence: TGTGCCAGCAACAAACCTATTGGGACAGGGGTACTCTACGAGCAGTACTTC. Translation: CASNKPIGTGVLYEQYF.

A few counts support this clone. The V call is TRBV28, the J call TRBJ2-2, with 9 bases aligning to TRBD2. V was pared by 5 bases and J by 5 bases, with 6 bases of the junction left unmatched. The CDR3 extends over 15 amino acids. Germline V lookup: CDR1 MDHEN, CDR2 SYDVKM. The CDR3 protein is CASSSGAGGTGELFF. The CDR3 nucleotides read TGTGCCAGCAGTAGTGGTGCGGGAGGGACCGGGGAGCTGTTTTTT.

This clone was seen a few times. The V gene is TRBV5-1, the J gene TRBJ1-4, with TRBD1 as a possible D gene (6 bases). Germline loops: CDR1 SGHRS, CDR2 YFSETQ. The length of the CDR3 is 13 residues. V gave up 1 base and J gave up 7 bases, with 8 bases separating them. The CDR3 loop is CASSLTGIEKLFF. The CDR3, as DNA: TGCGCCAGCAGCTTGACAGGGATTGAAAAACTGTTTTTT.

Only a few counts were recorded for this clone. For the CDR3, the DNA is TGTGCCAGCAGTTTCAAGCCAGGGGCGAACTCTGGGGCCAACGTCCTGACTTTC. The encoded protein is CASSFKPGANSGANVLTF. V and J are TRBV27 and TRBJ2-6; possible D gene TRBD1, 6 bases. Germline assignment: CDR1 MNHEY and CDR2 SMNVEV (reference sequence). CDR3 size: 18 residues. Trimming took off 3 bases at V and 0 bases at J, with 15 bases between the two ends.